This T cell receptor beta chain appears in the sequencing data of a study of cytomegalovirus exposure and HLA in healthy donors. Study background: Approximately 81% of 398 genotyped donors fell in the Caucasian-associated ancestry cluster.

The study, taken as a whole, reports: Researchers reported in a later analysis that a missense DCLRE1C variant was tied to TCR beta V- and J-gene trimming.

Germline V lookup: CDR1 MDHEN, CDR2 SYDVKM. This CDR3 is 12 amino acids long. V lost 3 bases, J lost 7 bases, and 9 bases lay in between. A multiplex PCR was run with 60 Vbeta primers and 13 Jbeta primers. Generated by immunoSEQ multiplex PCR, the TCRdb table keeps only in-frame clones and is missing some. The table includes some 200,000 clones, over 70% detected once. This clone was counted a few times. The antigen is undetermined. The sample was PBMCs. The receptor comes from a female donor in good health and CMV-seronegative. The chain recombines TRBV28 with TRBJ1-1, with D maybe TRBD1 (5 bases). The CDR3 region has the DNA TGTGCCAGCAGTTTGTCTAGGGGTGAAGCTTTCTTT. It specifies CASSLSRGEAFF. Based on the CDR3 plus reference TRBV28 and TRBJ1-1, the full variable domain is DVKVTQSSRYLVKRTGEKVFLECVQDMDHENMFWYRQDPGLGLRLIYFSYDVKMKEKGDIPEGYSVSREKKERFSLILESASTNQTSMYLCASSLSRGEAFFGQGTRLTVV.